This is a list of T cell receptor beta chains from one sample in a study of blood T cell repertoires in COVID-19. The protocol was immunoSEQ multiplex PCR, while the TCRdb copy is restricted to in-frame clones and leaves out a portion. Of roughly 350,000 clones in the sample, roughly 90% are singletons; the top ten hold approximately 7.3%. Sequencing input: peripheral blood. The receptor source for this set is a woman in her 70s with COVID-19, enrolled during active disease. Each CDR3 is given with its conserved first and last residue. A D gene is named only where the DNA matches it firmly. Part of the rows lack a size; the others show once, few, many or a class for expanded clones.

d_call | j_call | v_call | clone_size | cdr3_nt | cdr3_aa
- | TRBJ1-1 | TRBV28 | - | TGTGCCAGCAGCCCCCGGAGGGGTGAAGCTTTCTTT | CASSPRRGEAFF
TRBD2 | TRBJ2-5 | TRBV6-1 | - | TGTGCCAGCAGTGTGGGACTAGCGGGGGGGGCAGAGACCCAGTACTTC | CASSVGLAGGAETQYF
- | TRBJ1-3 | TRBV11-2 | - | TGTGCCAGCAGCTTAGGATTCGAGGGATCGGATTCAGGAAACACCATATATTTT | CASSLGFEGSDSGNTIYF
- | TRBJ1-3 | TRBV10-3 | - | TGTGCCATCGGGCCCAGACAGCTATCGACCTCTGGAAACACCATATATTTT | CAIGPRQLSTSGNTIYF
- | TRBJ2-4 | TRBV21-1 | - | TGTGCCAGCAGCGACCGGCGTAGGAGGATAGCCAAAAACATTCAGTACTTC | CASSDRRRRIAKNIQYF
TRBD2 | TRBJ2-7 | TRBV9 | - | TGTGCCAGCAGTCGAATACCTAGCGGGCTGCAGTACTTC | CASSRIPSGLQYF
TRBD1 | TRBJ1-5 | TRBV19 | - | TGTGCCAGTATCGAAAGGACAGGGAGCAATCAGCCCCAGCATTTT | CASIERTGSNQPQHF
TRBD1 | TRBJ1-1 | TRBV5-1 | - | TGCGCCAGCAGCGACGGGACAGGGGGCACTGAAGCTTTCTTT | CASSDGTGGTEAFF
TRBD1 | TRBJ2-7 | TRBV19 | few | TGTGCCAGTCGTGGTTCGGACAGGGGACACGAGCAGTACTTC | CASRGSDRGHEQYF
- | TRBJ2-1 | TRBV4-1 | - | TGCGCCAGCAGCCAAGAGAGGAATGAGCAGTTCTTC | CASSQERNEQFF
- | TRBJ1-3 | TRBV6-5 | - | TGTGCCAGCAGTTACTCGAGTATCTCTGGAAACACCATATATTTT | CASSYSSISGNTIYF
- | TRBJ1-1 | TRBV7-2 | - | TGTGCCAGCAGCTTACACGGGGGGCCTGACACTGAAGCTTTCTTT | CASSLHGGPDTEAFF
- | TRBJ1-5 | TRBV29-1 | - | TGCAGCGTGGTCGGCAGGGTCGGGCAGCCCCAGCATTTT | CSVVGRVGQPQHF
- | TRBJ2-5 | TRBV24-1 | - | TGTGCCACCAGTGCCCCGGACAGTAAACAAGAGACCCAGTACTTC | CATSAPDSKQETQYF
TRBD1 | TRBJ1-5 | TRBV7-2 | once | TGTGCCAGCAGCTTAGGACAGGGGAGCGGGCAGCCCCAGCATTTT | CASSLGQGSGQPQHF
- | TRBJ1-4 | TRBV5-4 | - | TGTGCCAGCAGCTCAAAGGGGGGGACTAATGAAAAACTGTTTTTT | CASSSKGGTNEKLFF
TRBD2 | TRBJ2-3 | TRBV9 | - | TGTGCCAGCAGCCTTCTCGGGGGGGGCACAGATACGCAGTATTTT | CASSLLGGGTDTQYF
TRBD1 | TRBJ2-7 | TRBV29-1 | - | TGCAGCGTGACGCGAGGACAGGAGGTCTACGAGCAGTACTTC | CSVTRGQEVYEQYF
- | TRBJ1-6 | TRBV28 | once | TGTGCCAGCAGCAGTGGGGGGGGATTCTATAATTCACCCCTCCACTTT | CASSSGGGFYNSPLHF
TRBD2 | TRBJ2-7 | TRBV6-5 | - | TGTGCCAGCAGTTACTCCCAGGGAGGGTCCTACGAGCAGTACTTC | CASSYSQGGSYEQYF
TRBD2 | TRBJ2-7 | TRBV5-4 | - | TGTGCCAGCAGCCGATCTAGCGGTGAAGACTACGAGCAGTACTTC | CASSRSSGEDYEQYF
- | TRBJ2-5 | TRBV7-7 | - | TGTGCCAGCAGCCGCAAACGGGGGGCCCCCCAAGAGACCCAGTACTTC | CASSRKRGAPQETQYF
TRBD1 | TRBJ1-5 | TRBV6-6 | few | TGTGCCAGCAGTCCTTGGGACAGGGCCCTTTTCGGGGGCAATCAGCCCCAGCATTTT | CASSPWDRALFGGNQPQHF
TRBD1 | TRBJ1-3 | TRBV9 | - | TGTGCCAGCAGCGTAGGGACAGGGGGCTCGATGGGAAACACCATATATTTT | CASSVGTGGSMGNTIYF
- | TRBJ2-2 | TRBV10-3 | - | TGTGCCATCAAGCAGGGGAACACCGGGGAGCTGTTTTTT | CAIKQGNTGELFF
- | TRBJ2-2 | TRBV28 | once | TGTGCCAGCAGTTCCTGGAACACCGGGGAGCTGTTTTTT | CASSSWNTGELFF
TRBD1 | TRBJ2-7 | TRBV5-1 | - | TGCGCCAGCAGCCCCAACCAGGGGGAAACCTACGAGCAGTACTTC | CASSPNQGETYEQYF
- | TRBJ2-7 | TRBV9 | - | TGTGCCAGCAGTATAGACAGTGTTGGCGAGCAGTACTTC | CASSIDSVGEQYF
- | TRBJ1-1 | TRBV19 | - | TGTGCCAGTAGTCCGGACAGAGGGAACACTGAAGCTTTCTTT | CASSPDRGNTEAFF
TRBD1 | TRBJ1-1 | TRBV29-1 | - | TGCAGTGTGTTACAGGGGCAGGCTGAAGCTTTCTTT | CSVLQGQAEAFF
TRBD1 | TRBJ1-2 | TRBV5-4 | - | TGTGCCAGCAGCCCCGGGACAGGGGTCGACTATGGCTACACCTTC | CASSPGTGVDYGYTF
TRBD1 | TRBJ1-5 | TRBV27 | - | TGTGCCAGCCCAAGGGACAGTCTGTCCAATCAGCCCCAGCATTTT | CASPRDSLSNQPQHF
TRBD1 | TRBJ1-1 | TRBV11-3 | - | TGTGCCAGCAGCTTGACAGGGGGGAACACTGAAGCTTTCTTT | CASSLTGGNTEAFF